The clone carrying this T cell receptor (beta chain) was recorded only once. Its target is not known. The data are from a study of graft-versus-host responses after intestinal transplantation. The method was immunoSEQ multiplex PCR; TCRdb's version includes in-frame clones alone and lacks a portion of them. The sample includes roughly 80,000 clones, approximately 92% of them seen just once. Study-wide results and caveats: GvH clones were found in recipient marrow; some appeared first in ileum or blood.

CDR3 size: 11 residues. Germline CDR1 LNHDA, CDR2 SQIVND (reference sequence). Trimming shortened V by 1 base and J by 11 bases, and 8 bases separated the two germline ends. V usage is TRBV19 and J usage is TRBJ1-1; D is unresolved. The TCR was taken from a human patient who received an intestinal transplant, so some T cells may come from the graft donor. Here the sequenced sample was PBMCs, taken 98 days after intestinal transplantation. The CDR3: CASSIGKAAFF. The DNA for the CDR3 is TGTGCCAGTAGTATAGGAAAGGCCGCTTTCTTT.